The following is a T cell receptor beta chain sequence with its context. Per the original data handling: Reference gene primer amplification gave nucleated cell count estimates. Only in-frame clones appear in the TCRdb table, and some are missing; sequencing was by immunoSEQ multiplex PCR. Clone size and the V and J calls come from that table; the DNA yielded D and trimming. The sample yields fewer than 150,000 clones, around 90% seen once. This record comes from a study of blood T cell repertoires in COVID-19. Overall study: In each case, the material was cDNA or gDNA derived from T cells, B-cell-depleted T cells, or PBMCs.

Trimming shortened V by 0 bases and J by 3 bases, and 9 bases separated the two germline ends. Germline CDR1 and CDR2: LGHNA and YSLEER. The CDR3 extends over 15 amino acids. The sequenced sample consisted of peripheral blood. This chain connects TRBV4-3 to TRBJ1-5; D may be TRBD1 (5 bases). This sequence originates from a woman between 55 and 75 years old with COVID-19, enrolled during active disease. The CDR3 is CASSQDWGDNQPQHF. The CDR3 coding sequence is TGCGCCAGCAGCCAAGATTGGGGGGACAATCAGCCCCAGCATTTT.